These T cell receptor beta chains were read from a single sample in a study of cytomegalovirus exposure and HLA in healthy donors. Only in-frame clones appear in the TCRdb table, and some are missing; sequencing was by immunoSEQ multiplex PCR. The table shows 100,000 to 150,000 clones, with 84% occurring only once. The specimen sequenced was PBMCs. These receptors all come from a man aged 45-65 years in good health and CMV-seronegative. The CDR3 runs from the conserved cysteine through the conserved F or W. The D gene is left open where the match is weak. Where a row states a size, it is once, few, many or the class of an expanded clone; other rows omit it.

clone size | J gene | V gene | D gene | CDR3 protein | CDR3 DNA
few | TRBJ2-7 | TRBV5-6 | TRBD2 | CASSPVAGETPYEQYF | TGTGCCAGCAGCCCCGTAGCGGGGGAAACCCCCTACGAGCAGTACTTC
once | TRBJ1-1 | TRBV27 | NA | CASSLSGGSTEAFF | TGTGCCAGCAGTTTATCGGGGGGTTCTACTGAAGCTTTCTTT
NA | TRBJ1-1 | TRBV5-1 | TRBD1 | CASSSPGTGGTEAFF | TGCGCCAGCAGCAGCCCCGGGACAGGGGGAACTGAAGCTTTCTTT
NA | TRBJ1-3 | TRBV6-1 | TRBD1 | CASTGTGQANTIYF | TGTGCCAGCACCGGGACAGGGCAAGCAAACACCATATATTTT
NA | TRBJ1-1 | TRBV5-1 | TRBD1 | CASSLGTGNTEAFF | TGCGCCAGCAGCTTGGGGACAGGGAACACTGAAGCTTTCTTT
NA | TRBJ2-5 | TRBV5-1 | NA | CASSFGALKETQYF | TGCGCCAGCAGCTTCGGAGCGCTTAAAGAGACCCAGTACTTC
NA | TRBJ2-5 | TRBV7-6 | TRBD1 | CASSPGQGKETQYF | TGTGCCAGCAGCCCCGGACAGGGTAAAGAGACCCAGTACTTC
few | TRBJ2-2 | TRBV15 | NA | CATSTDRNTGELFF | TGTGCCACCAGCACGGACAGGAACACCGGGGAGCTGTTTTTT
NA | TRBJ2-6 | TRBV5-1 | NA | CASSGGRDASGANVLTF | TGCGCCAGCAGCGGCGGCAGGGATGCCTCTGGGGCCAACGTCCTGACTTTC
NA | TRBJ2-5 | TRBV5-4 | TRBD1 | CASSLGTGEETQYF | TGTGCCAGCAGCTTGGGGACAGGGGAGGAGACCCAGTACTTC
NA | TRBJ2-5 | TRBV18 | NA | CASSRPWTEKRTQYF | TGTGCCAGCTCACGACCTTGGACAGAGAAGAGAACCCAGTACTTC
once | TRBJ1-4 | TRBV29-1 | TRBD1 | CSVRQGANEKLFF | TGCAGCGTTCGACAGGGGGCCAATGAAAAACTGTTTTTT
many | TRBJ1-1 | TRBV5-1 | NA | CASSPRRVNTEAFF | TGCGCCAGCAGCCCCCGACGGGTGAACACTGAAGCTTTCTTT
NA | TRBJ2-3 | TRBV5-1 | TRBD1 | CASSLGQGSTDTQYF | TGCGCCAGCAGCTTGGGACAGGGCAGCACAGATACGCAGTATTTT
few | TRBJ2-5 | TRBV29-1 | TRBD1 | CSVENNGQVEETQYF | TGCAGCGTAGAGAACAACGGACAGGTGGAAGAGACCCAGTACTTC
NA | TRBJ2-1 | TRBV29-1 | NA | CSVEWGRYNEQFF | TGCAGCGTTGAATGGGGGCGATACAATGAGCAGTTCTTC
NA | TRBJ2-7 | TRBV18 | NA | CASSPPSGLFGSYEQYF | TGTGCCAGCTCACCACCTTCGGGACTTTTTGGCTCCTACGAGCAGTACTTC
NA | TRBJ1-6 | TRBV11-2 | TRBD1 | CASRLQGVSPLHF | TGTGCCAGCAGACTACAGGGGGTCTCACCCCTCCACTTT
NA | TRBJ1-1 | TRBV10-2 | TRBD1 | CASSELPGQGPSAAEAFF | TGCGCCAGCAGTGAGTTACCGGGACAGGGTCCCTCCGCCGCTGAAGCTTTCTTT
NA | TRBJ1-2 | TRBV27 | NA | CASSYGPENGYTF | TGTGCCAGCAGTTACGGCCCGGAGAATGGCTACACCTTC
NA | TRBJ2-5 | TRBV7-2 | NA | CASSAQGGTSNF | TGTGCCAGCAGCGCCCAGGGCGGGACTTCTAACTTC
NA | TRBJ1-1 | TRBV6-5 | NA | CASSYSGQSVAFF | TGTGCCAGCAGTTACAGTGGACAGAGTGTCGCTTTCTTT
NA | TRBJ2-1 | TRBV5-1 | NA | CASTFGGLPTYNEQFF | TGCGCCAGCACCTTCGGGGGGCTCCCTACCTACAATGAGCAGTTCTTC
NA | TRBJ1-1 | TRBV30 | TRBD1 | CAWSGGQSMNTEAFF | TGTGCCTGGAGTGGGGGACAGTCTATGAACACTGAAGCTTTCTTT
NA | TRBJ2-2 | TRBV7-7 | TRBD2 | CASSSFRLAGGLDTGELFF | TGTGCTAGCAGCTCGTTCCGCTTAGCGGGGGGGCTCGACACCGGGGAGCTGTTTTTT